Listed here is a single TCR beta chain. CDR3 length: 15 residues. Germline V gene lookup returns CDR1 SGHTA and CDR2 FQGNSA. V was pared by 5 bases and J by 3 bases, with 17 bases between. This entry belongs to a study of technical replicates of blood from a handful of donors. TCRdb's copy holds only in-frame clones and misses some; the assay was immunoSEQ multiplex PCR. The sample lists about 97,000 clones, roughly 95% occurring once. The chain is built from TRBV7-2 and TRBJ2-7; D may be TRBD1 (6 bases). Specimen: T cells isolated from PBMCs. The sequence was collected from a human donor in good health. CDR3 amino acids: CASSPGPGAGYEQYF. The CDR3 DNA is TGTGCCAGCAGCCCAGGTCCAGGGGCAGGCTACGAGCAGTACTTC.